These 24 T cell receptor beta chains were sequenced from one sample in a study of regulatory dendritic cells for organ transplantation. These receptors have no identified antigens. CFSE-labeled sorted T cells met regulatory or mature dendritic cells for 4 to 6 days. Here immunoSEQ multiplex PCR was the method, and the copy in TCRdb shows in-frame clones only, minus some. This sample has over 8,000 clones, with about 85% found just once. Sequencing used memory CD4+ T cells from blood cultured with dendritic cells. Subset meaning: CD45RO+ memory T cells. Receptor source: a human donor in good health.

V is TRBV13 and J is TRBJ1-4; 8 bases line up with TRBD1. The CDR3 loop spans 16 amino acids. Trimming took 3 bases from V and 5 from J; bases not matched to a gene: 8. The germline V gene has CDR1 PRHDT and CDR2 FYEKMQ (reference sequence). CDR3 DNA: TGTGCCAGCAGCTTCCCCTGGGACAGGCTGAATGAAAAACTGTTTTTT. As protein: CASSFPWDRLNEKLFF. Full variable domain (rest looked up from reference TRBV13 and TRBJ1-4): AAGVIQSPRHLIKEKRETATLKCYPIPRHDTVYWYQQGPGQDPQFLISFYEKMQSDKGSIPDRFSAQQFSDYHSELNMSSLELGDSALYFCASSFPWDRLNEKLFFGSGTQLSVL.

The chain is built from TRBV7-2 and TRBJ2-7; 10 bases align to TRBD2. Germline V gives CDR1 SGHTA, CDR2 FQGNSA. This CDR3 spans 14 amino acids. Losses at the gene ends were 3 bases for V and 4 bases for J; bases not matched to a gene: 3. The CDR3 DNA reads TGTGCCAGCAGCTTTAGGACTAGCGGATACGAGCAGTACTTC. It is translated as CASSFRTSGYEQYF.

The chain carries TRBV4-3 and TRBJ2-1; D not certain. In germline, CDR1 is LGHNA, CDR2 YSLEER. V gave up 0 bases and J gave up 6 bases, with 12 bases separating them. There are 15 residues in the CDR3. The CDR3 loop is CASSQELGSPNEQFF. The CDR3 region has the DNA TGCGCCAGCAGCCAAGAATTGGGGTCTCCCAATGAGCAGTTCTTC.

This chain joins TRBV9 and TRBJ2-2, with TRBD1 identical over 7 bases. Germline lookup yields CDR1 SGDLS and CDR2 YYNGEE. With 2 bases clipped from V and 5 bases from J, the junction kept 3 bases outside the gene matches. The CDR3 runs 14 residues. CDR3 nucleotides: TGTGCCAGCAGCGTGCCAGGGGGAACCGGGGAGCTGTTTTTT. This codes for CASSVPGGTGELFF.

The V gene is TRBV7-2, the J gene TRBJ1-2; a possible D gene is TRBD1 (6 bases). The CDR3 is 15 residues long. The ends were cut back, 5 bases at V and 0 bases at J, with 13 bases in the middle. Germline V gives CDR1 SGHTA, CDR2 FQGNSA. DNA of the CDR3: TGTGCCAGCAGCCCTGGGGGCTACTCTAACTATGGCTACACCTTC. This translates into CASSPGGYSNYGYTF.

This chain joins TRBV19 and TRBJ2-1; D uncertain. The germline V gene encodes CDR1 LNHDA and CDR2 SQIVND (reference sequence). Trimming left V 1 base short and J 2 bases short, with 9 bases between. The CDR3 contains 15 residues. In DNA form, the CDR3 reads TGTGCCAGTAGTATAGTCAGGATGCCCTACAATGAGCAGTTCTTC. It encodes CASSIVRMPYNEQFF.

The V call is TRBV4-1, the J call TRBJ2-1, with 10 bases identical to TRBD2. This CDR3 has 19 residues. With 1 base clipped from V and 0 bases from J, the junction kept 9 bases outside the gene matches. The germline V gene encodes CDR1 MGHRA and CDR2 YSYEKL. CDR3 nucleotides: TGCGCCAGCAGCCAAGGGCCTAGCGGGGGCCGCAGCTCCTACAATGAGCAGTTCTTC. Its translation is CASSQGPSGGRSSYNEQFF.

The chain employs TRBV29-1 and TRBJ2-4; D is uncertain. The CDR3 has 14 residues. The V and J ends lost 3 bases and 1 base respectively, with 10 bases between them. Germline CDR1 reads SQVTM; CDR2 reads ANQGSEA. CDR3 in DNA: TGCAGCGTTGAGAGGCCTGGGGCCAAAAACATTCAGTACTTC. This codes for CSVERPGAKNIQYF. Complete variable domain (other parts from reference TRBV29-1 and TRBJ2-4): SAVISQKPSRDICQRGTSLTIQCQVDSQVTMMFWYRQQPGQSLTLIATANQGSEATYESGFVIDKFPISRPNLTFSTLTVSNMSPEDSSIYLCSVERPGAKNIQYFGAGTRLSVL.

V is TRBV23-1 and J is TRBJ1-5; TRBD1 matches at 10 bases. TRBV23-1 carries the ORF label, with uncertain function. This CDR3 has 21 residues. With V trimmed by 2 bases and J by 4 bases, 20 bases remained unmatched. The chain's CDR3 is CASSQDPNGTGEVVRNQPQHF. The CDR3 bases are TGCGCCAGCAGTCAAGACCCCAACGGGACAGGGGAAGTCGTTCGGAATCAGCCCCAGCATTTT.

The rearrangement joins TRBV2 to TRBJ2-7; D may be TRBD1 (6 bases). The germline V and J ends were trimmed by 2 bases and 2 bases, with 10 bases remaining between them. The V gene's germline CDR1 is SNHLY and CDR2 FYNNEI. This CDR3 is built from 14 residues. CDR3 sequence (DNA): TGTGCCAGCAGTGAACAGGGGCAGACCTACGAGCAGTACTTC. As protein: CASSEQGQTYEQYF.

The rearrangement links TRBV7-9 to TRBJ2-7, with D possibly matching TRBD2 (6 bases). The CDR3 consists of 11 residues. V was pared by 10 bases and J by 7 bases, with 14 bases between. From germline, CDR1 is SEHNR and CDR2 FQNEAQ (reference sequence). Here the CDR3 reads CATILGGEQYF. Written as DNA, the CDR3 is TGTGCCACCATACTTGGGGGGGAGCAGTACTTC.

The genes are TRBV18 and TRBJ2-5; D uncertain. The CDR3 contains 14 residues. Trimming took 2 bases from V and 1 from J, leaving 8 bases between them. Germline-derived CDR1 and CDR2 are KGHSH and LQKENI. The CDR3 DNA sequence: TGTGCCAGCTCACCAGGACGGATCCAAGAGACCCAGTACTTC. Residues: CASSPGRIQETQYF.

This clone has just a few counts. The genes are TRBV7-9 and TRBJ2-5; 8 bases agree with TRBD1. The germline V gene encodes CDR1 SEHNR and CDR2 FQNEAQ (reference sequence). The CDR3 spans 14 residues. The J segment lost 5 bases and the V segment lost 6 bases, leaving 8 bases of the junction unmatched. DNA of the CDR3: TGTGCCAGCAGACTTATTACAGGGGGTGAGACCCAGTACTTC. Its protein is CASRLITGGETQYF.

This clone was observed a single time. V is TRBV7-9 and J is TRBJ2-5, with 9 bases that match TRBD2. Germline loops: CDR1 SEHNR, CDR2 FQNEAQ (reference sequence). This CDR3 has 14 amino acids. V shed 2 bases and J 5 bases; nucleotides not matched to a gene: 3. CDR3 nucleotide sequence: TGTGCCAGCAGCTTATCAAGCGGGGGGGAGACCCAGTACTTC. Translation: CASSLSSGGETQYF.

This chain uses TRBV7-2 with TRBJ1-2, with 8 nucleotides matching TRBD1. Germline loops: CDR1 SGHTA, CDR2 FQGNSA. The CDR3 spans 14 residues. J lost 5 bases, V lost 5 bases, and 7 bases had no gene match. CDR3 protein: CASSAPGTGYGYTF. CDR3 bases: TGTGCCAGCAGCGCTCCCGGGACAGGTTATGGCTACACCTTC. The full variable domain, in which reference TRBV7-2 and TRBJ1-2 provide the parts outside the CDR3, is GAGVSQSPSNKVTEKGKDVELRCDPISGHTALYWYRQSLGQGLEFLIYFQGNSAPDKSGLPSDRFSAERTGGSVSTLTIQRTQQEDSAVYLCASSAPGTGYGYTFGSGTRLTVV.

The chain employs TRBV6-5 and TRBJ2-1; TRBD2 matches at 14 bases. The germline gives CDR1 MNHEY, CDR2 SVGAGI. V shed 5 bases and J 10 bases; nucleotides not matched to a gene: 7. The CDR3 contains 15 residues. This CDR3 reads CASSPPGLAGAEQFF. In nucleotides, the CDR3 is TGTGCCAGCAGTCCCCCGGGACTAGCGGGAGCGGAGCAGTTCTTC.

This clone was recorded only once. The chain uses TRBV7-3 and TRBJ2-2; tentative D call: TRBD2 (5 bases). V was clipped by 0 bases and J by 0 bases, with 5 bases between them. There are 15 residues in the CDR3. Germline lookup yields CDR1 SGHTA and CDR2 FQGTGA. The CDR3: CASSLTGTNTGELFF. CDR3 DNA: TGTGCCAGCAGCTTAACCGGGACGAACACCGGGGAGCTGTTTTTT.

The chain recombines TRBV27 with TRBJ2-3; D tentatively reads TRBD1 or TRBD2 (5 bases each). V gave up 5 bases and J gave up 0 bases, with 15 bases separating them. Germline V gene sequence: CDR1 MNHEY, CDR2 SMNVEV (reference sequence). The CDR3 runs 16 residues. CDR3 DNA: TGTGCCAGCAGTGGGGGTCGTAGTTTTAGCACAGATACGCAGTATTTT. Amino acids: CASSGGRSFSTDTQYF.

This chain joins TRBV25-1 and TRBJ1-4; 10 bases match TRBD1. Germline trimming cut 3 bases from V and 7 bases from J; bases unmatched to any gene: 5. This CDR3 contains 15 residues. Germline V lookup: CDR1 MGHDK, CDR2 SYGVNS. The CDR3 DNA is TGTGCCAGCAGTGACGTCGGGACAGGGGTTGAAAAACTGTTTTTT. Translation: CASSDVGTGVEKLFF.

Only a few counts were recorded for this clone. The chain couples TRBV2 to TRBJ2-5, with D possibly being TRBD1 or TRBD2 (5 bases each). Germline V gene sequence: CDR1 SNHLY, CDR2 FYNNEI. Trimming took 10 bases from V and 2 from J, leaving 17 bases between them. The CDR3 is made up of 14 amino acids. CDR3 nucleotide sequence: TGTGCCACACGCACCGGGACGGATCAAGAGACCCAGTACTTC. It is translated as CATRTGTDQETQYF.

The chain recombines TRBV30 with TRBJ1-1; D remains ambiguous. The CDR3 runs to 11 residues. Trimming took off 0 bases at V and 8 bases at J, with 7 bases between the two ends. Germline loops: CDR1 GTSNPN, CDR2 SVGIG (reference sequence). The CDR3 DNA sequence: TGTGCCTGGAGTGTAGAACGGGAAGCTTTCTTT. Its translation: CAWSVEREAFF.

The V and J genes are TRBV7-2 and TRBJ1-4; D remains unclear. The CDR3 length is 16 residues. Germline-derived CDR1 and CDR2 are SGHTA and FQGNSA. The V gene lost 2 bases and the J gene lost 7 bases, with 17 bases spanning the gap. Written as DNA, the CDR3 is TGTGCCAGCAGCTTATTTGGGCGGGCACCCGGTGAAAAACTGTTTTTT. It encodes CASSLFGRAPGEKLFF.

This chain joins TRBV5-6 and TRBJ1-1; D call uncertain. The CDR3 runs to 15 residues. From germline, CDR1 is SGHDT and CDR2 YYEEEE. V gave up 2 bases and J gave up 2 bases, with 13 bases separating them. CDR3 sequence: CASSFSRVSNTEAFF. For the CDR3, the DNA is TGTGCCAGCAGCTTTAGCCGAGTCAGCAACACTGAAGCTTTCTTT.

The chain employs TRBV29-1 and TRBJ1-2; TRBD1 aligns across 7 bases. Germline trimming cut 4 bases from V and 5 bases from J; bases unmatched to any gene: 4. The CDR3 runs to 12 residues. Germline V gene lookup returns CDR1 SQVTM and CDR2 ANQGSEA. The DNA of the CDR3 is TGCAGCGTTGCCGACAGGGCTTATGGCTACACCTTC. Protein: CSVADRAYGYTF. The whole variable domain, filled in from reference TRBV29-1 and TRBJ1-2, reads SAVISQKPSRDICQRGTSLTIQCQVDSQVTMMFWYRQQPGQSLTLIATANQGSEATYESGFVIDKFPISRPNLTFSTLTVSNMSPEDSSIYLCSVADRAYGYTFGSGTRLTVV.